This T cell receptor (beta chain) derives from a study of cytomegalovirus exposure and HLA in healthy donors. About the study: Later, an analysis reported that the 110 or so validation repertoires had used the same platform as the approximately 630 first-cohort repertoires.

In regard to this clone: Antigen: not known.

Libraries were prepared by immunoSEQ multiplex PCR; TCRdb keeps only in-frame clonotypes and omits some of them. The sample carries over 100,000 clones, about 90% recorded once. General study findings and limits: High specificity and sensitivity for cytomegalovirus status were reported for the classifier. That first-cohort TCR clusters tended to co-occur in the 90 to 150 validation repertoires was found in a later analysis.

Germline V gene data show CDR1 as LNHDA and CDR2 as SQIVND (reference sequence). The trim removed 4 bases at V and 0 bases at J, leaving 8 bases unmatched. The CDR3 length is 16 residues. The sample taken for sequencing was PBMCs. The chain carries TRBV19 and TRBJ2-7; 8 bases align to TRBD2. The receptor was derived from a man in his thirties or forties in good health and CMV-seronegative. The CDR3 sequence: CASSTFSGAPSYEQYF. The DNA of the CDR3 is TGTGCCAGTAGTACTTTTAGCGGGGCGCCCTCCTACGAGCAGTACTTC.